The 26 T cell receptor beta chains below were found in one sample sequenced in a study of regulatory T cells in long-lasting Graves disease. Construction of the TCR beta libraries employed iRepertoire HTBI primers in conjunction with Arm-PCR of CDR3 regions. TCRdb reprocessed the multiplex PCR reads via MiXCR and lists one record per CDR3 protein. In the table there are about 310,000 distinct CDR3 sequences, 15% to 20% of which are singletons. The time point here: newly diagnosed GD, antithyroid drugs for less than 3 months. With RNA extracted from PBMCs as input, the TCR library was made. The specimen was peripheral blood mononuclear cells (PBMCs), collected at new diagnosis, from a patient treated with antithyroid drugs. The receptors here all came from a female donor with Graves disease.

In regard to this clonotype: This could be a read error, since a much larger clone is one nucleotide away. CDR3 residues: CAWRYGYTF. The CDR3 DNA reads TGTGCCTGGAGGTATGGCTACACCTTC. This chain uses TRBV30 with TRBJ1-2, with unresolved D. This CDR3 region has 9 residues. The germline V gene encodes CDR1 GTSNPN and CDR2 SVGIG (reference sequence). V dropped 3 bases and J dropped 5 bases, with 1 base sitting between them. Based on the CDR3 plus reference TRBV30 and TRBJ1-2, the full variable domain is SQTIHQWPATLVQPVGSPLSLECTVEGTSNPNLYWYRQAAGRGLQLLFYSVGIGQISSEVPQNLSASRPQDRQFILSSKKLLLSDSGFYLCAWRYGYTFGSGTRLTVV.

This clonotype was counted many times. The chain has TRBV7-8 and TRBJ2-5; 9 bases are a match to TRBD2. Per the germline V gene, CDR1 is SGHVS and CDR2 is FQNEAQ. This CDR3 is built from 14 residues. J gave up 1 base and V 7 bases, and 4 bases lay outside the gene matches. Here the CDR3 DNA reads TGTGCCAGCATGCTAGCGGGGACCCAAGAGACCCAGTACTTC. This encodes CASMLAGTQETQYF.

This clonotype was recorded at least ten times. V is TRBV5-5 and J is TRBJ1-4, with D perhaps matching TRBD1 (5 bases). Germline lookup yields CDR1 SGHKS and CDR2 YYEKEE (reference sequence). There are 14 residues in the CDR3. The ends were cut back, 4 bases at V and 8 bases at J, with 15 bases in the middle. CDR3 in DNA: TGTGCCAGCAGCGGGGCGTTGGCAGCGGAAAAACTGTTTTTT. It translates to CASSGALAAEKLFF.

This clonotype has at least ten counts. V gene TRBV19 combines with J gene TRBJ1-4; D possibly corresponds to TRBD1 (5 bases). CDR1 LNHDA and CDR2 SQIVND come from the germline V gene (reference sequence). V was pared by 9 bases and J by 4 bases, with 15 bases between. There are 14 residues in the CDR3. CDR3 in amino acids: CASTGPGSNEKLFF. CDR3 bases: TGTGCCAGCACCGGGCCAGGGAGTAATGAAAAACTGTTTTTT.

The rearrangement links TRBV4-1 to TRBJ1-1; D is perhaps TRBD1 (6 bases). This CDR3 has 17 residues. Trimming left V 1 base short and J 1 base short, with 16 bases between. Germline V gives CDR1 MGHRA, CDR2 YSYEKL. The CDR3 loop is CASSQGRRTATNTEAFF. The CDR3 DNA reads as TGCGCCAGCAGCCAAGGCCGAAGGACAGCAACGAACACTGAAGCTTTCTTT.

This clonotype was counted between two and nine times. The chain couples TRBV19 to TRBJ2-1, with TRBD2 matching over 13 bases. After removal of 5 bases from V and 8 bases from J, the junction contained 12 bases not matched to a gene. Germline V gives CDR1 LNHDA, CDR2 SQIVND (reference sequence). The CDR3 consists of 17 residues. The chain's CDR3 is CASSLLAGGPGFDEQFF. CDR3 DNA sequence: TGTGCCAGTAGTCTACTAGCGGGAGGGCCCGGTTTCGATGAGCAGTTCTTC.

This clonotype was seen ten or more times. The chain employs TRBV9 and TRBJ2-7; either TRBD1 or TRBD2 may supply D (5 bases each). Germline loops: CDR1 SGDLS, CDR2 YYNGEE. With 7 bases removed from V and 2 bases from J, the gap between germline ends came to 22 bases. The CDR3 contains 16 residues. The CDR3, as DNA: TGTGCCAGCTCCCCCGACGGGGCCCCGGGGACCTACGAGCAGTACTTC. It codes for CASSPDGAPGTYEQYF.

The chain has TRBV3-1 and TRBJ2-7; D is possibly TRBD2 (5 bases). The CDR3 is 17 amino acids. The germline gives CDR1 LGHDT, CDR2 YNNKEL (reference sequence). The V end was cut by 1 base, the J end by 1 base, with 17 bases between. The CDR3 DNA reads TGTGCCAGCAGCCAAGGTCTCCCGGGCCGAGGGTCCTACGAGCAGTACTTC. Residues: CASSQGLPGRGSYEQYF.

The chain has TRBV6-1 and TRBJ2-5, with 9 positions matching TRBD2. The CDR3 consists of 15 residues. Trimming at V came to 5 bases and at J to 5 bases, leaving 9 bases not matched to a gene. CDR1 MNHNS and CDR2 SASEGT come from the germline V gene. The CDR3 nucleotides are TGTGCCAGCAGTCCCCTTGTCCTAGCGGGGGAGACCCAGTACTTC. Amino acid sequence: CASSPLVLAGETQYF.

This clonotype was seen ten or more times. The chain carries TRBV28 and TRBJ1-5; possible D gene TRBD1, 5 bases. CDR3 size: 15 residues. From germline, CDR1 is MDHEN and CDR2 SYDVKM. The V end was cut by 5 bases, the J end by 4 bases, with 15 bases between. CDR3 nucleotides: TGTGCCAGCAGTGGGGGGACTAATTTTAATCAGCCCCAGCATTTT. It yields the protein CASSGGTNFNQPQHF. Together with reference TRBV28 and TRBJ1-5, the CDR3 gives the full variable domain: DVKVTQSSRYLVKRTGEKVFLECVQDMDHENMFWYRQDPGLGLRLIYFSYDVKMKEKGDIPEGYSVSREKKERFSLILESASTNQTSMYLCASSGGTNFNQPQHFGDGTRLSIL.

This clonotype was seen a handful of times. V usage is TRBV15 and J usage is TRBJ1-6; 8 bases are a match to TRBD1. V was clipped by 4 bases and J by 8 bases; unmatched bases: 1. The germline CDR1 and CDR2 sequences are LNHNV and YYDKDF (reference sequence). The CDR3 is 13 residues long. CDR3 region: CATSTTGDSPLHF. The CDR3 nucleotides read TGTGCCACCAGCACGACAGGGGATTCACCCCTCCACTTT.

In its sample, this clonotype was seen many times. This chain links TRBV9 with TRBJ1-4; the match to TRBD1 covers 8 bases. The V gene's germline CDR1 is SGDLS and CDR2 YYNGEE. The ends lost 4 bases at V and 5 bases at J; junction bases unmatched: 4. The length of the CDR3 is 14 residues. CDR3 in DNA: TGTGCCAGCAGCTTCCGGGACAGGAATGAAAAACTGTTTTTT. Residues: CASSFRDRNEKLFF.

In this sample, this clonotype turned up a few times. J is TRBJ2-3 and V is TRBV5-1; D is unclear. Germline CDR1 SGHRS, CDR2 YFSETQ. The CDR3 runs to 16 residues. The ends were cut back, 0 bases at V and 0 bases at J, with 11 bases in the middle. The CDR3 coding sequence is TGCGCCAGCAGCTTGGACAAGGAGTCTAGCACAGATACGCAGTATTTT. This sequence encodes CASSLDKESSTDTQYF.

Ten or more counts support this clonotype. In nucleotides, the CDR3 is TGTGCCAGCAGTGAAAGGGGAGGGCCCATGATAGATACGCAGTATTTT. This sequence encodes CASSERGGPMIDTQYF. This chain joins TRBV2 and TRBJ2-3, with 7 bases lining up with TRBD2. V gave up 2 bases and J gave up 5 bases; unmatched junction bases: 10. Germline V CDR1 and CDR2: SNHLY, FYNNEI. The CDR3 runs 16 residues. Drawing the rest from reference TRBV2 and TRBJ2-3, the complete variable domain is EPEVTQTPSHQVTQMGQEVILRCVPISNHLYFYWYRQILGQKVEFLVSFYNNEISEKSEIFDDQFSVERPDGSNFTLKIRSTKLEDSAMYFCASSERGGPMIDTQYFGPGTRLTVL.

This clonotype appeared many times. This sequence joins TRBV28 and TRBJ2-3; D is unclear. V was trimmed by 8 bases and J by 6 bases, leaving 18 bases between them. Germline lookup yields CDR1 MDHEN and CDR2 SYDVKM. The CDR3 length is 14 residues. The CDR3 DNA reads TGTGCCAGCCAGTTATCACAGTCCCTGGATACGCAGTATTTT. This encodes CASQLSQSLDTQYF.

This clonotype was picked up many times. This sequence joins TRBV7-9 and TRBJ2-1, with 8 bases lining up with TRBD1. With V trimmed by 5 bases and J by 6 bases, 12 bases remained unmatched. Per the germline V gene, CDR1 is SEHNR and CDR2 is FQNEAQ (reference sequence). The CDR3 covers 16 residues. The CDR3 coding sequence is TGTGCCAGCAGCGTTGCAGGGGGCTACCATACCAATGAGCAGTTCTTC. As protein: CASSVAGGYHTNEQFF.

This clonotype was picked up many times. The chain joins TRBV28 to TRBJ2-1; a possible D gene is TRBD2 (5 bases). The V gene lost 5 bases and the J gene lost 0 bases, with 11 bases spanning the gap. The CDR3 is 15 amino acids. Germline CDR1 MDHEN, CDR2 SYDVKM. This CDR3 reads CASSDAAGSYNEQFF. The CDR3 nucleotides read TGTGCCAGCAGTGATGCCGCGGGCTCCTACAATGAGCAGTTCTTC.

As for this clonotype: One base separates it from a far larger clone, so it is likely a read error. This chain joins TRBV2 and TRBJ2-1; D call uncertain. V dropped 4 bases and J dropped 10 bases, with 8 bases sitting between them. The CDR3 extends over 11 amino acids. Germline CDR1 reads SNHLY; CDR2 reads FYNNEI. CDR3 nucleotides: TGTGCCAGCAGTGTGGTAAGCGAGCAGTTCTTC. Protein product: CASSVVSEQFF.

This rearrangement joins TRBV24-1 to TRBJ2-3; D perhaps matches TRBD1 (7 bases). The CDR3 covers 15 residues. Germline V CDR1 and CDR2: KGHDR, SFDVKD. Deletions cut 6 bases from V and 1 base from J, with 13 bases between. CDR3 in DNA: TGTGCCACCAGTCAAGGGGGGACAGGCACAGATACGCAGTATTTT. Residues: CATSQGGTGTDTQYF.

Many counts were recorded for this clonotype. The DNA for the CDR3 is TGCAGCGCTGATGGTGTGAGGGGGCGGGACTCCTACAATGAGCAGTTCTTC. The encoded protein is CSADGVRGRDSYNEQFF. This rearrangement joins TRBV29-1 to TRBJ2-1; tentatively, D is TRBD1 (7 bases). The CDR3 length is 17 residues. Germline V gene sequence: CDR1 SQVTM, CDR2 ANQGSEA. Trimming removed 7 bases from V and 0 bases from J, with 22 bases in between.

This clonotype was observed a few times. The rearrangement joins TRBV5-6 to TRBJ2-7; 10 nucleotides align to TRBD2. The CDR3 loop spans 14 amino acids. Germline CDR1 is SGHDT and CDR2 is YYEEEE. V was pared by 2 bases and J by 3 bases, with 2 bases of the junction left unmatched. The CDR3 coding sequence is TGTGCCAGCAGCTTTCTAGCGGGGGTCTACGAGCAGTACTTC. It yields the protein CASSFLAGVYEQYF.

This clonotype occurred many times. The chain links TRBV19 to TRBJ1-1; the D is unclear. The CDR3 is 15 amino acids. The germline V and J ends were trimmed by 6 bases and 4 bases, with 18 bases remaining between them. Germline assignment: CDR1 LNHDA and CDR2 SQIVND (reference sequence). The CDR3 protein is CASRPASGEATEAFF. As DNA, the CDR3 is TGTGCCAGTAGGCCTGCCAGTGGAGAAGCCACTGAAGCTTTCTTT.

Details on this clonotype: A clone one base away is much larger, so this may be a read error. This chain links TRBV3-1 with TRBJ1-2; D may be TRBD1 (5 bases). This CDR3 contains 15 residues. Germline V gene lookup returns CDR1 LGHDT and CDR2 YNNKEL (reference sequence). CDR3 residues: CASSETDNDAYGHTF. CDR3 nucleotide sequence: TGTGCCAGCAGTGAAACGGACAACGATGCCTATGGCCACACCTTC.

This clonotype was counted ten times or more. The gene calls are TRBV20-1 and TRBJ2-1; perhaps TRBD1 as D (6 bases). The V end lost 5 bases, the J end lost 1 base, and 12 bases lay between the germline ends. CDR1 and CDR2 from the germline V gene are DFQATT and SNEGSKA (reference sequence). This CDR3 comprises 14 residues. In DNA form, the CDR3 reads TGCAGTGCTGAGACAGGCGATTCCTACAATGAGCAGTTCTTC. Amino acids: CSAETGDSYNEQFF.

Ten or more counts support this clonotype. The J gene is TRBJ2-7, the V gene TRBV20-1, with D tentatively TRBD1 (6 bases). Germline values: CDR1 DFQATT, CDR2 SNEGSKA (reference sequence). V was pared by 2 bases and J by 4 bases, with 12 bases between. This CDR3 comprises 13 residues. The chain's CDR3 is CSARPGTTYEQYF. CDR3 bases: TGCAGTGCTAGACCCGGGACAACATACGAGCAGTACTTC.

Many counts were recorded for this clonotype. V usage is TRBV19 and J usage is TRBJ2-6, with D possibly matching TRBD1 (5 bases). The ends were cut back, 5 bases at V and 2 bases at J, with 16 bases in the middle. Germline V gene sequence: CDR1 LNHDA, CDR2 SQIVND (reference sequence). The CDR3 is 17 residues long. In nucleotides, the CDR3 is TGTGCCAGTAGTTTGGCTGCGCTAGGGGCTGGGGCCAACGTCCTGACTTTC. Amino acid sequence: CASSLAALGAGANVLTF.